This is a list of T cell receptor beta chains from one sample in a study of shared clonotypes between healthy human individuals. Clones were sequenced by immunoSEQ multiplex PCR, and TCRdb holds only the in-frame ones, with some missing. The sample contains approximately 1.1 million clones, approximately 80% of which appear only once. The sequencing input was memory CD4+ T cells from PBMCs. All receptors come from a man younger than 35 in good health. Some clones in this sample may be carry-over from other donors' samples. The CDR3 runs from the conserved cysteine through the conserved F or W. The order of the fields is D gene, clone size, CDR3 length, V gene, J gene, CDR3 protein, CDR3 DNA. A D gene is named only where the DNA matches it firmly. Clone sizes are given selectively: once, few, many, or a class where the clone is expanded.

NA	once	13	TRBV10-3	TRBJ1-1	CAINQGMNTEAFF	TGTGCCATCAATCAGGGGATGAACACTGAAGCTTTCTTT
NA	NA	15	TRBV2	TRBJ1-2	CASSLSGARVNGYTF	TGTGCCAGCAGTTTGTCAGGGGCAAGGGTTAATGGCTACACCTTC
NA	NA	13	TRBV7-8	TRBJ2-5	CASSQGQQETQYF	TGTGCCAGCAGCCAAGGACAGCAAGAGACCCAGTACTTC
NA	NA	14	TRBV6-1	TRBJ2-2	CASSGQVNTGELFF	TGTGCCAGCAGTGGACAGGTGAACACCGGGGAGCTGTTTTTT
TRBD2	few	16	TRBV19	TRBJ2-1	CASSEIGTSYHNEQFF	TGTGCCAGTAGCGAAATCGGGACTAGCTACCACAATGAGCAGTTCTTC
NA	NA	14	TRBV7-2	TRBJ1-1	CASSLRQRNTEAFF	TGTGCCAGCAGCTTACGTCAGAGGAACACTGAAGCTTTCTTT
NA	NA	17	TRBV6-1	TRBJ1-2	CASSVFQSRGGRYGYTF	TGTGCCAGCAGTGTATTTCAAAGCCGGGGAGGCCGCTATGGCTACACCTTC
NA	NA	14	TRBV7-3	TRBJ2-7	CASSLRQVSYEQYF	TGTGCCAGCAGCCTCAGACAGGTCTCCTACGAGCAGTACTTC
NA	NA	14	TRBV7-3	TRBJ2-1	CASSLINSYNEQFF	TGTGCCAGCAGCTTAATAAACTCCTACAATGAGCAGTTCTTC
TRBD1	few	15	TRBV18	TRBJ1-5	CASSSGQAPNQPQHF	TGTGCCAGCTCATCGGGACAGGCACCCAATCAGCCCCAGCATTTT
TRBD1	NA	16	TRBV5-1	TRBJ1-4	CASSLALGQGGEKLFF	TGCGCCAGCAGCTTGGCGTTGGGACAGGGAGGAGAAAAACTGTTTTTT
TRBD1	NA	16	TRBV10-3	TRBJ2-1	CAISERRGLSDNEQFF	TGTGCCATCAGTGAGCGCAGGGGGCTCTCCGACAATGAGCAGTTCTTC
NA	once	16	TRBV15	TRBJ2-3	CATSRDRSGGTDTQYF	TGTGCCACCAGCAGAGATCGATCTGGGGGCACGGATACGCAGTATTTT
NA	NA	12	TRBV7-3	TRBJ2-1	CASSPSYNEQFF	TGTGCCAGCAGCCCCTCCTACAATGAGCAGTTCTTC
NA	NA	12	TRBV6-6	TRBJ2-5	CASSYSKETQYF	TGTGCCAGCAGTTACTCGAAAGAGACCCAGTACTTC
TRBD1	NA	17	TRBV7-8	TRBJ1-5	CASSPDRGQYSNQPQHF	TGTGCCAGCAGCCCGGACAGGGGGCAATATAGCAATCAGCCCCAGCATTTT
NA	NA	12	TRBV6-1	TRBJ1-2	CASRRVGGGYTF	TGTGCCAGCAGGAGGGTGGGAGGAGGCTACACCTTC
NA	few	14	TRBV18	TRBJ1-1	CASSPAGKGTEAFF	TGTGCCAGCTCACCAGCAGGGAAAGGGACTGAAGCTTTCTTT
TRBD1	NA	16	TRBV6-1	TRBJ1-5	CASSKGTGDSNQPQHF	TGTGCCAGCAGTAAAGGGACAGGCGATAGCAATCAGCCCCAGCATTTT
NA	NA	11	TRBV2	TRBJ2-4	CASSRLSIQYF	TGTGCCAGCAGTCGCCTGAGCATTCAGTACTTC
TRBD2	NA	15	TRBV4-1	TRBJ2-7	CASSQEVGDRGGAYF	TGCGCCAGCAGCCAAGAGGTGGGCGACCGGGGGGGTGCGTACTTC
TRBD1	NA	14	TRBV2	TRBJ1-1	CASSTQGGDTEAFF	TGTGCCAGCAGTACACAGGGGGGCGACACTGAAGCTTTCTTT
TRBD1	NA	17	TRBV5-8	TRBJ1-6	CASPGQGANFWNSPLHF	TGTGCCAGCCCGGGACAGGGGGCGAATTTTTGGAATTCACCCCTCCACTTT
TRBD2	NA	15	TRBV5-1	TRBJ2-7	CASSLDSGGSREQYF	TGCGCCAGCAGCTTGGATAGCGGGGGGTCTCGCGAGCAGTACTTC
TRBD1	few	15	TRBV28	TRBJ2-7	CASSSYRGKSNEQYF	TGTGCCAGCAGTTCGTACAGGGGTAAGAGCAACGAGCAGTACTTC
TRBD2	NA	13	TRBV11-1	TRBJ2-7	CASSFSGSYEQYF	TGTGCCAGCAGCTTTAGCGGGTCCTACGAGCAGTACTTC
NA	NA	15	TRBV4-1	TRBJ1-3	CASSQDRTEGNTIYF	TGCGCCAGCAGCCAAGATAGGACGGAGGGAAACACCATATATTTT
NA	NA	13	TRBV11-3	TRBJ2-7	CASSPGASREQYF	TGTGCCAGCAGCCCGGGCGCATCCCGCGAGCAGTACTTC
TRBD1	NA	15	TRBV11-2	TRBJ2-5	CASSSRQGAWETQYF	TGTGCCAGCAGCTCCCGACAGGGGGCTTGGGAGACCCAGTACTTC
NA	few	16	TRBV15	TRBJ1-4	CATSTGQPEMGEKLFF	TGTGCCACCAGCACAGGACAGCCCGAGATGGGTGAAAAACTGTTTTTT
TRBD2	NA	21	TRBV12-5	TRBJ2-1	CASGQSNPGLAGSRSYNEQFF	TGTGCTAGTGGCCAGAGCAATCCGGGACTAGCGGGATCTCGCTCCTACAATGAGCAGTTCTTC